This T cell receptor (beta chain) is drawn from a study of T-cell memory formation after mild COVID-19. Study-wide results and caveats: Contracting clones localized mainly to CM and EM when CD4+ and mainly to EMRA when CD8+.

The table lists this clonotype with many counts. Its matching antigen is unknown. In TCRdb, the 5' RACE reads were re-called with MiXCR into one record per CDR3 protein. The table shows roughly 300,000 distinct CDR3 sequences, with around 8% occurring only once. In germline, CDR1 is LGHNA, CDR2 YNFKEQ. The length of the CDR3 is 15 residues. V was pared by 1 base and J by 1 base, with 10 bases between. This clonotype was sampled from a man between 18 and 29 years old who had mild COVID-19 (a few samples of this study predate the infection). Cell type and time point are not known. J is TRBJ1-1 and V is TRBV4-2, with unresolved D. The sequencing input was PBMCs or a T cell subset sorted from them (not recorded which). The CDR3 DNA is TGTGCCAGCAGCCAAGTGTCCCCAGGGAACACTGAAGCTTTCTTT. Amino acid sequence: CASSQVSPGNTEAFF.